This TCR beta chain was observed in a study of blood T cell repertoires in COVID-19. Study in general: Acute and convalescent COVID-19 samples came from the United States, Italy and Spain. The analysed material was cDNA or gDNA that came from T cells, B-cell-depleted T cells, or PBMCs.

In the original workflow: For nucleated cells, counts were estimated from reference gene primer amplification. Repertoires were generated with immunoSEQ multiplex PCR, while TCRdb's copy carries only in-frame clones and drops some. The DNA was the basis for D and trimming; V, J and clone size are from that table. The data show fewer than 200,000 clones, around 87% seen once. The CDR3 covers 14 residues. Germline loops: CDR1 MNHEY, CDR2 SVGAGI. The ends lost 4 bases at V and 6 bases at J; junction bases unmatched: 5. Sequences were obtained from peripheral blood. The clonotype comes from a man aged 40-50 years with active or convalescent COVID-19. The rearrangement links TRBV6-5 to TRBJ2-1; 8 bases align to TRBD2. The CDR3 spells CASSSVGLANEQFF. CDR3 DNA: TGTGCCAGCAGTTCCGTCGGACTAGCCAATGAGCAGTTCTTC.